Following are 10 T cell receptor beta chains from one sample sequenced in a study of molecular identifiers for immune sequencing clone quantification. TCRdb itself ran the PCR reads through MiXCR, one entry per CDR3 protein. The sample has under 600,000 distinct CDR3 sequences, 20% to 25% seen once. The source material was naive CD8+ T cells from blood, with Jurkat cell RNA spiked in. Specified subset: FACS-sorted CD8+CD4-CCR7+CD45RA+ naive T cells. Source of these receptors: a human donor in good health. Some libraries in this study had Jurkat cell RNA spiked in.

This clonotype was detected ten times or more. The chain uses TRBV7-9 and TRBJ2-5, with D hard to call. The CDR3 loop spans 13 amino acids. The ends were cut back, 2 bases at V and 3 bases at J, with 7 bases in the middle. The germline gives CDR1 SEHNR, CDR2 FQNEAQ (reference sequence). Written as DNA, the CDR3 is TGTGCCAGCAGCTTACGAGTTGAAGAGACCCAGTACTTC. Its protein is CASSLRVEETQYF.

This clonotype has at least ten counts. The chain links TRBV15 to TRBJ1-5; D unresolved. V gave up 1 base and J gave up 0 bases, with 7 bases separating them. Germline CDR1 LNHNV, CDR2 YYDKDF (reference sequence). This CDR3 region has 15 residues. This CDR3 is CATSRAGGSNQPQHF. The CDR3 nucleotides are TGTGCCACCAGCAGAGCGGGCGGTAGCAATCAGCCCCAGCATTTT.

V is TRBV20-1 and J is TRBJ1-1; 7 bases map to TRBD1. The CDR3 contains 14 residues. Germline CDR1 DFQATT, CDR2 SNEGSKA (reference sequence). The trim removed 2 bases at V and 3 bases at J, leaving 6 bases unmatched. The chain's CDR3 is CSARRTGEYTEAFF. CDR3 coding DNA: TGCAGTGCTAGAAGGACAGGAGAATACACTGAAGCTTTCTTT.

For this clonotype: This may stem from a read error, because a much larger clone lies one nucleotide away. This sequence joins TRBV5-3 and TRBJ2-7; TRBD1 matches 7 bases. TRBV5-3 is placed among ORFs of uncertain function. The CDR3 length is 16 residues. The CDR3 here is CASSALGQVDYYERYF. CDR3 bases: TGTGCCAGCAGCGCCTTAGGACAGGTTGACTACTACGAGCGGTACTTC.

This clonotype showed up many times. The rearrangement links TRBV19 to TRBJ2-7; no definite D call. Trimming stripped 4 bases from V and 7 bases from J, with 14 bases between. The CDR3 runs 13 residues. Germline V gene lookup returns CDR1 LNHDA and CDR2 SQIVND (reference sequence). The CDR3 DNA is TGTGCCAGTAGTAACGACCGCATCGGGGAGCAGTACTTC. Encoded protein: CASSNDRIGEQYF.

This clonotype has more than one count but fewer than ten. This chain connects TRBV27 to TRBJ2-3; unclear D gene. CDR1 is MNHEY, CDR2 SMNVEV, per germline (reference sequence). V was pared by 7 bases and J by 1 base, with 9 bases between. This CDR3 has 13 residues. Written as DNA, the CDR3 is TGTGCCAGCAACCGACTGGGCACAGATACGCAGTATTTT. Amino acids: CASNRLGTDTQYF.

Regarding this clonotype: A much more abundant neighbour one base away suggests this may be a read error. The CDR3 ends on some other residue instead of the conserved phenylalanine or tryptophan, so this is likely a read error. J is TRBJ2-3 and V is TRBV10-2; D is unresolved. The germline V gene has CDR1 WSHSY and CDR2 SAAADI. The CDR3 is made up of 12 amino acids. Between the trimmed V and J ends, which lost 7 bases and 0 bases, there was a span of 5 bases. CDR3 region: CASKASTDTQYL. The CDR3, as DNA: TGCGCCAGCAAAGCTAGCACAGATACGCAGTATCTT.

This clonotype was detected ten times or more. The rearrangement joins TRBV7-8 to TRBJ2-2; D not resolved. The germline V gene has CDR1 SGHVS and CDR2 FQNEAQ. The CDR3 runs to 15 residues. The V and J ends lost 0 bases and 1 base respectively, with 6 bases between them. DNA for the CDR3: TGTGCCAGCAGCTTAGCGGCAGGGAACACCGGGGAGCTGTTTTTT. Its translation: CASSLAAGNTGELFF. Full variable domain (missing parts from reference TRBV7-8 and TRBJ2-2): GAGVSQSPRYKVAKRGQDVALRCDPISGHVSLFWYQQALGQGPEFLTYFQNEAQLDKSGLPSDRFFAERPEGSVSTLKIQRTQQEDSAVYLCASSLAAGNTGELFFGEGSRLTVL.

This clonotype turned up a few times. The J gene is TRBJ2-1, the V gene TRBV5-3; D perhaps matches TRBD1 (6 bases). TRBV5-3 carries the ORF label, with uncertain function. Trimming pared 8 bases from V and 2 bases from J, leaving 20 bases between. CDR3 length: 16 amino acids. This CDR3 is CASNEGGQHTYNEQFF. CDR3 bases: TGTGCCAGCAACGAAGGGGGACAACATACCTACAATGAGCAGTTCTTC.

This clonotype was counted many times. The chain joins TRBV20-1 to TRBJ2-7; 14 bases are shared with TRBD2. After removal of 5 bases from V and 4 bases from J, the junction contained 4 bases not matched to a gene. Germline V CDR1 and CDR2: DFQATT, SNEGSKA (reference sequence). CDR3 length: 14 residues. CDR3 in amino acids: CSAVGTSGGYEQYF. The CDR3 coding sequence is TGCAGTGCTGTTGGGACTAGCGGGGGATACGAGCAGTACTTC.